This passage covers 10 T cell receptor beta chains from one sample sequenced in a study of blood T cell repertoires in COVID-19. The repertoire was sequenced with immunoSEQ multiplex PCR; TCRdb's copy has only in-frame clones and lacks some. The table has 55,000 to 70,000 clones, roughly 91% seen once. Sequences were obtained from peripheral blood. All receptors derive from a woman under 30 with acute or convalescent COVID-19.

This rearrangement joins TRBV28 to TRBJ1-2, with a weak D call TRBD1 (5 bases). Germline-derived CDR1 and CDR2 are MDHEN and SYDVKM. Deletions cut 5 bases from V and 8 bases from J, with 15 bases between. The CDR3 has 13 residues. The CDR3 nucleotides are TGTGCCAGCAGTCATGGGGCGCGCCGCGGCTACACCTTC. Amino acids: CASSHGARRGYTF.

CDR3 amino acids: CSVVRDYGYTF. The CDR3 DNA is TGCAGCGTTGTACGGGACTATGGCTACACCTTC. The rearrangement joins TRBV29-1 to TRBJ1-2, with D unclear. The CDR3 loop spans 11 amino acids. Trimming removed 4 bases at V and 3 bases at J, with 6 bases between. Germline loops: CDR1 SQVTM, CDR2 ANQGSEA.

V and J are TRBV6-6 and TRBJ1-2, with 9 bases aligning to TRBD1. Germline V gene lookup returns CDR1 MNHNY and CDR2 SVGAGI (reference sequence). Unmatched junction bases numbered 4, after V lost 6 bases and J lost 5 bases. CDR3 size: 13 residues. The CDR3 region is CASSEGQGYGYTF. DNA for the CDR3: TGTGCCAGCAGCGAGGGACAGGGATATGGCTACACCTTC.

This clone showed up just once. Other DNA sequences from this sample encode an identical CDR3 as well. The V and J genes are TRBV5-1 and TRBJ2-7; 9 bases are a match to TRBD1. The CDR3 extends over 14 amino acids. The junction had 3 bases not matched to a gene; V was cut back by 4 bases and J by 1 base. Germline CDR1 reads SGHRS; CDR2 reads YFSETQ. The CDR3 spells CASSTGQGSYEQYF. DNA for the CDR3: TGCGCCAGCAGCACCGGACAGGGGTCCTACGAGCAGTACTTC.

The chain has TRBV19 and TRBJ1-1, with D perhaps TRBD1 (5 bases). In germline, CDR1 is LNHDA, CDR2 SQIVND (reference sequence). This CDR3 is 14 amino acids long. Trimming pared 6 bases from V and 1 base from J, leaving 12 bases between. CDR3 loop: CASRSGQGNTEAFF. In DNA form, the CDR3 reads TGTGCCAGTAGATCGGGCCAGGGGAACACTGAAGCTTTCTTT.

The V and J genes are TRBV6-1 and TRBJ1-2, with D perhaps matching TRBD1 (5 bases). CDR3 size: 14 residues. CDR1 and CDR2 from the germline V gene are MNHNS and SASEGT. Between the trimmed V and J ends, which lost 0 bases and 4 bases, there was a span of 9 bases. For the CDR3, the DNA is TGTGCCAGCAGTGAAGCCGCGGGGGGCTATGGCTACACCTTC. Translation gives CASSEAAGGYGYTF.

The chain uses TRBV10-3 and TRBJ2-5; 9 nucleotides agree with TRBD2. CDR1 is ENHRY, CDR2 SYGVKD, per germline. The CDR3 covers 13 residues. V lost 5 bases, J lost 5 bases, and 3 bases stayed unmatched. CDR3 protein: CAISNSGSETQYF. CDR3 DNA sequence: TGTGCCATCAGTAATAGCGGGAGTGAGACCCAGTACTTC.

The chain recombines TRBV4-1 with TRBJ2-5; TRBD2 might be the D (5 bases). The germline CDR1 and CDR2 sequences are MGHRA and YSYEKL. This CDR3 has 16 amino acids. V lost 0 bases to trimming and J lost 2 bases, with 13 bases between them. CDR3 sequence (DNA): TGCGCCAGCAGCCAAGAGCAGACACGAGGGCAAGAGACCCAGTACTTC. This translates into CASSQEQTRGQETQYF.

The V and J genes are TRBV28 and TRBJ1-5; 7 nucleotides align to TRBD1. In germline, CDR1 is MDHEN, CDR2 SYDVKM. J gave up 11 bases and V 5 bases, and 9 bases lay outside the gene matches. The CDR3 runs 13 residues. DNA of the CDR3: TGTGCCAGCAGTCCCGGACAGGCTTGGGCCCAGCATTTT. Amino acid sequence: CASSPGQAWAQHF.

V gene TRBV29-1 combines with J gene TRBJ2-7; possibly TRBD1 for D (5 bases). Per the germline V gene, CDR1 is SQVTM and CDR2 is ANQGSEA. Trimming left V 2 bases short and J 6 bases short, with 14 bases between. The CDR3 covers 13 residues. The CDR3, as DNA: TGCAGCGTTGAAACGACAGTTCAGGGCGAGCAGTACTTC. Amino acid sequence: CSVETTVQGEQYF.